This T cell receptor beta chain was identified in a study of CD8 T cells in ankylosing spondylitis (dated by TCRdb to between 2016 and 2019). About the investigation overall: The study profiled T cell receptor beta repertoires in healthy donors and ankylosing spondylitis patients to find disease-linked TCR variants. The whole study cohort included 85 to 120 healthy donors and about two dozen ankylosing spondylitis patients. Peripheral blood samples were taken, and synovial fluid was additionally collected from ankylosing spondylitis patients. What the research found in general, with its limitations: According to the report, matched synovial fluid samples from ankylosing spondylitis patients were significantly enriched for the disease-linked clones. Some motif variants were previously reported in synovial fluid and blood of reactive arthritis patients, suggesting common disease-initiation mechanisms. A TCR beta motif made up of 7 to 9 highly homologous amino acid variants appeared to be characteristic of blood from ankylosing spondylitis patients. In peripheral blood, the disease-linked clones were found at relatively low frequencies and had a CD8+ phenotype.

From the germline V gene (reference sequence), CDR1 is LNHDA and CDR2 is SQIVND. The CDR3 sequence holds 18 residues, the cysteine and phenylalanine included. Only CDR3 DNA remains: 54 bases, in frame from the first base. After removal of 5 bases from V and 4 bases from J, the junction retains 9 bases not matched to a gene. This clonotype was observed a handful of times. This clone's antigen is unknown. No base qualities exist here, and no much larger clone lies one base off it. The run used an Illumina HiSeq 2500. Quantitative 5'-RACE with molecular barcodes was the method used to prepare the TCR beta libraries. As for the original processing: To identify disease-linked TCR variants, a new computational method was used, one built on a probabilistic model of VDJ rearrangement. The public reads were reanalyzed by TCRdb: fastp trimming at Q25, MiXCR alignment, in-frame beta chains only. Entries are consolidated by CDR3 protein sequence, retaining the most common genes and DNA. What appears here as the V and J calls and clone size reflects TCRdb's work, not the paper's. This sample has fewer than 400,000 distinct CDR3 sequences in its table, and about 20% of those were observed once. The ten largest clones take up roughly a sixth of the sample.

Sequenced input: blood, either unsorted or a sorted T cell fraction (not recorded which). The sequence came from a male donor with ankylosing spondylitis. Here the chain combines TRBV19 and TRBJ2-2; 14 of the junction bases match TRBD2. CDR3 protein: CASSSQTSGRVGTGELFF. The DNA sequence follows: TGTGCCAGTAGTTCTCAGACTAGCGGGAGGGTCGGCACCGGGGAGCTGTTTTTT.